Below, 32 T cell receptor beta chains from the same sample are listed, as sequenced in a study of low-dose radiotherapy and immunotherapy resistance in tumors (dated 2022 in TCRdb). In light of the paper, this sample's time point label describes: before trial treatment. The sequencer was an Illumina HiSeq 2500. Superscript III and a set of TRAV- and TRBV-specific primers were used to synthesize first-strand cDNA, so that both TCRalpha and TCRbeta chains were covered. TCRs were amplified with Phusion for around 18 PCR cycles, with a constant-region primer paired with the adapter attached to the V primers. TCRdb passed the public sequencing reads through fastp at Q25 and MiXCR, retaining productive beta sequences. Every entry covers one CDR3 protein and lists the most common genes and DNA from its rows. The sample table lists about 71,000 distinct CDR3 sequences, around a third of them with a count of one. Roughly 10% of the sample goes to the ten largest clones.

This specimen consisted of PBMCs, obtained before treatment. Receptors were obtained from a female donor with ovarian cancer.

This clonotype was observed at least ten times. This chain links TRBV3-1 with TRBJ2-7; 8 nucleotides line up with TRBD1. This CDR3 has 15 residues. Germline-derived CDR1 and CDR2 are LGHDT and YNNKEL (reference sequence). Losses at the gene ends were 3 bases for V and 3 bases for J; bases not matched to a gene: 7. The CDR3 sequence: CASSHPGQGGYEQYF. The CDR3 nucleotides are TGTGCCAGCAGCCACCCCGGACAGGGCGGCTACGAGCAGTACTTC.

Comments on this clonotype: A read error likely explains this, since a far larger clone differs by one base. The chain combines TRBV4-2 with TRBJ2-1, with 8 nucleotides matching TRBD2. This CDR3 comprises 15 residues. From germline, CDR1 is LGHNA and CDR2 YNFKEQ. The CDR3 reads CTSSQELAAYNEQFF. CDR3 in DNA: TGTACCAGCAGCCAAGAACTAGCGGCCTACAATGAGCAGTTCTTC.

This clonotype was observed many times. The chain joins TRBV29-1 to TRBJ1-2; D not certain. Between the trimmed V and J ends, which lost 3 bases and 4 bases, there was a span of 9 bases. Germline CDR1 and CDR2: SQVTM and ANQGSEA. The CDR3 sequence is 12 residues long. Here the CDR3 reads CSVDAPSYGYTF. CDR3 bases: TGCAGCGTTGACGCCCCCAGCTATGGCTACACCTTC.

This clonotype came up many times. V and J are TRBV12-3 or TRBV12-4 and TRBJ1-1; tentative D call: TRBD1 (5 bases). The CDR3 is 15 amino acids. The V and J ends lost 6 bases and 1 base respectively, with 15 bases between them. The CDR3 spells CASSPGGAGNTEAFF. The CDR3 DNA reads as TGTGCCAGCAGCCCCGGTGGGGCAGGGAACACTGAAGCTTTCTTT.

In regard to this clonotype: The junction differs from germline at one of its ends, possibly a read error. This rearrangement joins TRBV6-2 or TRBV6-3 to TRBJ2-3, with D possibly TRBD2 on 6 matching bases. Germline V gene lookup returns CDR1 MNHEY and CDR2 SVGEGT. CDR3 size: 11 residues. The CDR3 bases are TGTGCCAGCAGAAATGAGCCTGTAGCGGCTTTT. It specifies CASRNEPVAAF.

This clonotype was found many times. The chain joins TRBV7-2 to TRBJ2-4; no firm D call. The V gene lost 5 bases and the J gene lost 0 bases, with 14 bases spanning the gap. CDR3 size: 16 residues. Per the germline V gene, CDR1 is SGHTA and CDR2 is FQGNSA. The CDR3 loop is CASSQGSSGAKNIQYF. The CDR3 DNA sequence: TGTGCCAGCAGCCAAGGAAGCTCGGGAGCCAAAAACATTCAGTACTTC.

The table lists this clonotype with many counts. The CDR3 DNA follows: TGCAGTGCTAATAAGGGAAGGAACGAGCAGTACTTC. It translates to CSANKGRNEQYF. The V and J genes are TRBV20-1 and TRBJ2-7; D not resolved. The CDR3 has 12 residues. Trimming stripped 4 bases from V and 5 bases from J, with 12 bases between. The germline V gene encodes CDR1 DFQATT and CDR2 SNEGSKA (reference sequence).

This clonotype was seen ten or more times. V and J are TRBV5-1 and TRBJ2-5; maybe TRBD2 (5 bases). The CDR3 is made up of 13 amino acids. CDR1 and CDR2 from the germline V gene are SGHRS and YFSETQ. The ends were cut back, 7 bases at V and 5 bases at J, with 15 bases in the middle. In DNA, the CDR3 is TGCGCCAGCGGGAGATGGCCGGGTGAGACCCAGTACTTC. It yields the protein CASGRWPGETQYF.

On this clonotype: The likely explanation is a read error, given a far larger clone one base away. The chain combines TRBV28 with TRBJ2-7; 9 bases are a match to TRBD2. CDR3 length: 15 residues. From germline, CDR1 is MDHEN and CDR2 SYDVKM. V lost 7 bases, J lost 7 bases, and 14 bases stayed unmatched. CDR3 region: CASTLAGGSYNEQYF. CDR3 DNA sequence: TGTGCCAGCACCCTGGCGGGGGGGAGTTACAATGAGCAGTACTTC.

This clonotype has ten or more counts. V and J are TRBV20-1 and TRBJ1-2; a weak D match, TRBD1 (6 bases). Germline V gene data show CDR1 as DFQATT and CDR2 as SNEGSKA (reference sequence). Trimming cost V 5 bases and J 5 bases, with 12 bases left between them. This CDR3 contains 12 residues. This CDR3 is CSAPRTAYGYTF. The CDR3, as DNA: TGCAGTGCTCCGCGGACAGCTTATGGCTACACCTTC.

This clonotype was detected ten times or more. The chain combines TRBV4-3 with TRBJ2-3; no clear D. The CDR3 has 12 amino acids. With 3 bases removed from V and 2 bases from J, the gap between germline ends came to 3 bases. Germline CDR1 and CDR2: LGHNA and YSLEER. The CDR3 DNA follows: TGCGCCAGCAGCCACTCCACAGATACGCAGTATTTT. Translation: CASSHSTDTQYF.

CDR3 residues: CASSDLGQGSTEAFF. The CDR3 DNA follows: TGTGCCAGCAGTGATCTTGGACAGGGGAGTACTGAAGCTTTCTTT. The chain recombines TRBV13 with TRBJ1-1; 9 positions agree with TRBD1. The germline CDR1 and CDR2 sequences are PRHDT and FYEKMQ (reference sequence). V shed 6 bases, J shed 5 bases, and the junction held 10 bases outside the gene matches. The CDR3 runs to 15 residues.

This clonotype was found many times. The gene calls are TRBV15 and TRBJ2-1; 9 bases map to TRBD1. The CDR3 runs 14 residues. The trim removed 4 bases at V and 8 bases at J, leaving 6 bases unmatched. The germline V gene encodes CDR1 LNHNV and CDR2 YYDKDF (reference sequence). The CDR3 DNA sequence: TGTGCCACCAGCAACCGCCGGGACAGGGATGAGCAGTTCTTC. It encodes CATSNRRDRDEQFF.

This clonotype was recorded a few times. The chain combines TRBV12-3 or TRBV12-4 with TRBJ1-1, with D possibly matching TRBD1 (6 bases). The ends were cut back, 3 bases at V and 5 bases at J, with 19 bases in the middle. The CDR3 has 16 amino acids. The CDR3 DNA sequence: TGTGCCAGCAGTTTCAAGAGGGGGGTTAACGTGACTGAAGCTTTCTTT. This gives the protein CASSFKRGVNVTEAFF.

The J gene is TRBJ1-5, the V gene TRBV28; D may be TRBD1 (6 bases). Germline CDR1 and CDR2: MDHEN and SYDVKM. This CDR3 has 15 amino acids. The ends were cut back, 2 bases at V and 6 bases at J, with 14 bases in the middle. In DNA form, the CDR3 reads TGTGCCAGCAGTTTACCCAGGGGCTCGAGTCAGCCCCAGCATTTT. Translated, it gives CASSLPRGSSQPQHF.

At least ten counts were recorded for this clonotype. This rearrangement joins TRBV6-2 or TRBV6-3 to TRBJ2-3; TRBD1 matches 9 bases. V was clipped by 5 bases and J by 4 bases; unmatched bases: 4. The CDR3 is 14 amino acids. Per germline, CDR1 MNHEY and CDR2 SVGEGT. In DNA form, the CDR3 reads TGTGCCAGCAGTGGGGACAGGGACCCAGATACGCAGTATTTT. This encodes CASSGDRDPDTQYF.

This clonotype was found many times. This chain joins TRBV6-5 and TRBJ2-7; 7 positions agree with TRBD1. V dropped 0 bases and J dropped 3; count of bases not matched to a gene: 17. Germline V gene lookup returns CDR1 MNHEY and CDR2 SVGAGI. The CDR3 contains 19 residues. The CDR3 is CASSYSIPGQRGGHYEQYF. DNA for the CDR3: TGTGCCAGCAGTTACTCGATTCCCGGACAGCGAGGGGGCCACTACGAGCAGTACTTC.

The J gene is TRBJ2-2, the V gene TRBV27; D gene ambiguous. The CDR3 contains 15 residues. The germline gives CDR1 MNHEY, CDR2 SMNVEV (reference sequence). The ends were cut back, 5 bases at V and 3 bases at J, with 13 bases in the middle. DNA for the CDR3: TGTGCCAGCAGTAGTGGTGGTGCACACACCGGGGAGCTGTTTTTT. Its protein product is CASSSGGAHTGELFF.

Many counts were recorded for this clonotype. This chain uses TRBV27 with TRBJ2-5, with D possibly TRBD2 on 6 matching bases. The CDR3 has 16 residues. Trimming left V 7 bases short and J 5 bases short, with 23 bases between. Germline values: CDR1 MNHEY, CDR2 SMNVEV (reference sequence). For the CDR3, the DNA is TGTGCCAGCAAGCAAAGCGGCGGGGCCCCCCAGGAGACCCAGTACTTC. Amino acid sequence: CASKQSGGAPQETQYF.

This clonotype was picked up many times. This chain connects TRBV29-1 to TRBJ2-3; D not resolved. With 6 bases removed from V and 1 base from J, the gap between germline ends came to 5 bases. CDR1 SQVTM and CDR2 ANQGSEA come from the germline V gene. This CDR3 is built from 11 residues. CDR3 nucleotide sequence: TGCAGCGTACGGGGCACAGATACGCAGTATTTT. Translated, it gives CSVRGTDTQYF.

In this sample, this clonotype turned up many times. V usage is TRBV2 and J usage is TRBJ2-1; unclear D gene. The CDR3 length is 13 residues. Per the germline V gene, CDR1 is SNHLY and CDR2 is FYNNEI. Trimming stripped 6 bases from V and 0 bases from J, with 6 bases between. CDR3: CASSVPSYNEQFF. The CDR3 nucleotides are TGTGCCAGCAGCGTTCCCTCCTACAATGAGCAGTTCTTC.

This clonotype was observed at least ten times. The chain combines TRBV5-1 with TRBJ2-3, with 10 nucleotides matching TRBD1. The CDR3 is 12 residues long. The germline CDR1 and CDR2 sequences are SGHRS and YFSETQ. Trimming took 7 bases from V and 4 from J; bases not matched to a gene: 0. CDR3 in amino acids: CASGTGADTQYF. For the CDR3, the DNA is TGCGCCAGCGGGACAGGGGCAGATACGCAGTATTTT.

The chain couples TRBV12-3 or TRBV12-4 to TRBJ2-2; tentatively, D is TRBD2 (5 bases). This CDR3 is 15 amino acids long. Trimming cost V 5 bases and J 1 base, with 11 bases left between them. CDR3 region: CASSLQTMNTGELFF. In nucleotides, the CDR3 is TGTGCCAGCAGTCTCCAGACTATGAACACCGGGGAGCTGTTTTTT.

This clonotype was counted at least ten times. The chain uses TRBV29-1 and TRBJ1-1, with a possible D match to TRBD1 (5 bases). Between the trimmed V and J ends, which lost 4 bases and 4 bases, there was a span of 13 bases. Per the germline V gene, CDR1 is SQVTM and CDR2 is ANQGSEA. This CDR3 comprises 13 residues. The CDR3 loop is CSVGRGRGTEAFF. CDR3 nucleotide sequence: TGCAGCGTTGGTCGGGGCCGGGGCACTGAAGCTTTCTTT.

This clonotype appeared many times. J is TRBJ2-1 and V is TRBV5-5; 9 positions agree with TRBD2. The CDR3 totals 15 residues. In germline, CDR1 is SGHKS, CDR2 YYEKEE (reference sequence). V was clipped by 0 bases and J by 6 bases; unmatched bases: 4. The CDR3 sequence: CASSLAGLAANEQFF. The DNA of the CDR3 is TGTGCCAGCAGCTTGGCGGGACTAGCAGCCAATGAGCAGTTCTTC. Supplemented by reference TRBV5-5 and TRBJ2-1, the full variable domain reads DAGVTQSPTHLIKTRGQQVTLRCSPISGHKSVSWYQQVLGQGPQFIFQYYEKEERGRGNFPDRFSARQFPNYSSELNVNALLLGDSALYLCASSLAGLAANEQFFGPGTRLTVL.

At least ten counts were recorded for this clonotype. The V call is TRBV7-9, the J call TRBJ2-7; 8 bases are shared with TRBD2. Unmatched junction bases numbered 8, after V lost 5 bases and J lost 2 bases. The length of the CDR3 is 15 residues. Germline assignment: CDR1 SEHNR and CDR2 FQNEAQ (reference sequence). The CDR3 DNA sequence: TGTGCCAGCAGCCCACCGGGGGGGGTTACCTACGAGCAGTACTTC. It codes for CASSPPGGVTYEQYF. The complete variable domain, with remaining parts taken from reference TRBV7-9 and TRBJ2-7, reads DTGVSQNPRHKITKRGQNVTFRCDPISEHNRLYWYRQTLGQGPEFLTYFQNEAQLEKSRLLSDRFSAERPKGSFSTLEIQRTEQGDSAMYLCASSPPGGVTYEQYFGPGTRLTVT.

The gene calls are TRBV2 and TRBJ2-1; 7 nucleotides line up with TRBD2. The J segment lost 7 bases and the V segment lost 7 bases, leaving 13 bases of the junction unmatched. The CDR3 runs 15 residues. Germline loops: CDR1 SNHLY, CDR2 FYNNEI. CDR3 protein: CASIPGGSFGNEQFF. CDR3 bases: TGTGCCAGCATTCCGGGAGGCTCCTTCGGAAATGAGCAGTTCTTC.

This clonotype has only a few counts. The CDR3 region has the DNA TGTGCCAGCAGTCCCACTCCCGATGAGCAGTTCTTC. As protein: CASSPTPDEQFF. The genes are TRBV5-4 and TRBJ2-1; D unclear. Germline V CDR1 and CDR2: SGHNT, YYREEE (reference sequence). The germline V and J ends were trimmed by 5 bases and 8 bases, with 11 bases remaining between them. The CDR3 covers 12 residues. Using reference TRBV5-4 and TRBJ2-1 for the parts outside the CDR3, the full variable domain is ETGVTQSPTHLIKTRGQQVTLRCSSQSGHNTVSWYQQALGQGPQFIFQYYREEENGRGNFPPRFSGLQFPNYSSELNVNALELDDSALYLCASSPTPDEQFFGPGTRLTVL.

This clonotype was observed at least ten times. The CDR3 protein is CASSRDRGDTGELFF. The CDR3 region has the DNA TGTGCCAGCAGTAGGGACAGGGGGGACACCGGGGAGCTGTTTTTT. The V and J genes are TRBV11-2 and TRBJ2-2; 11 bases agree with TRBD1. The CDR3 is 15 amino acids. CDR1 and CDR2 (germline): SGHAT, FQNNGV. V was clipped by 6 bases and J by 3 bases; unmatched bases: 3. The whole variable domain, filled in from reference TRBV11-2 and TRBJ2-2, reads EAGVAQSPRYKIIEKRQSVAFWCNPISGHATLYWYQQILGQGPKLLIQFQNNGVVDDSQLPKDRFSAERLKGVDSTLKIQPAKLEDSAVYLCASSRDRGDTGELFFGEGSRLTVL.

In this sample, this clonotype turned up many times. V is TRBV18 and J is TRBJ2-7, with D tentatively TRBD1 (6 bases). From germline, CDR1 is KGHSH and CDR2 LQKENI. Trimming took 3 bases from V and 7 from J, leaving 16 bases between them. This CDR3 is 14 amino acids long. CDR3 nucleotides: TGTGCCAGCTCACCCGTCACAGGGTGGGAAGAGCAGTACTTC. This encodes CASSPVTGWEEQYF.

In this sample, this clonotype turned up many times. The J gene is TRBJ2-2, the V gene TRBV30; D remains unclear. Trimming stripped 1 base from V and 1 base from J, with 4 bases between. CDR3 length: 13 amino acids. Germline assignment: CDR1 GTSNPN and CDR2 SVGIG (reference sequence). The CDR3 loop reads CAWSGQNTGELFF. The CDR3 DNA follows: TGTGCCTGGAGTGGACAGAACACCGGGGAGCTGTTTTTT.

The V and J genes are TRBV28 and TRBJ2-1, with 10 bases lining up with TRBD2. CDR1 MDHEN and CDR2 SYDVKM come from the germline V gene. V lost 5 bases to trimming and J lost 8 bases; unmatched junction nucleotides: 9. The CDR3 loop spans 15 amino acids. CDR3 loop: CASSPPSGSSDEQFF. The CDR3, as DNA: TGTGCCAGCAGTCCCCCTAGCGGGAGTAGTGATGAGCAGTTCTTC.